A single sample gave rise to the 23 T cell receptor beta chains below, sequenced in a study of blood T cell repertoires in COVID-19. The data were produced by immunoSEQ multiplex PCR, yet TCRdb's version contains in-frame clones alone and is incomplete. This table holds 200,000 to 250,000 clones, about 85% found once. The source material was peripheral blood. Source of these receptors: a young woman who had recovered from COVID-19.

CDR3 coding DNA: TGCGCCAGCAGCCAAGATAGTCCAACGGGATCCAGATACAATGAGCAGTTCTTC. It encodes CASSQDSPTGSRYNEQFF. The chain uses TRBV4-1 and TRBJ2-1; perhaps TRBD2 as D (5 bases). The V gene's germline CDR1 is MGHRA and CDR2 YSYEKL. CDR3 length: 18 amino acids. With 0 bases removed from V and 4 bases from J, the gap between germline ends came to 19 bases.

This chain links TRBV4-2 with TRBJ2-7; 11 nucleotides match TRBD2. Germline lookup yields CDR1 LGHNA and CDR2 YNFKEQ. This CDR3 region has 18 residues. After removal of 0 bases from V and 0 bases from J, the junction contained 7 bases not matched to a gene. CDR3 bases: TGTGCCAGCAGCCAAGATGGGACTAGCGGCGTTCCCTCCTACGAGCAGTACTTC. It is translated as CASSQDGTSGVPSYEQYF.

V usage is TRBV13 and J usage is TRBJ2-7; possible D gene TRBD1, 5 bases. Germline values: CDR1 PRHDT, CDR2 FYEKMQ (reference sequence). The CDR3 spans 15 residues. The V gene lost 3 bases and the J gene lost 2 bases, with 14 bases spanning the gap. CDR3 nucleotide sequence: TGTGCCAGCAGCTTGGAAAACAGGTTGACCTACGAGCAGTACTTC. It codes for CASSLENRLTYEQYF.

The chain recombines TRBV2 with TRBJ2-3, with D unresolved. Germline V lookup: CDR1 SNHLY, CDR2 FYNNEI. The V end was cut by 3 bases, the J end by 2 bases, with 3 bases between. The CDR3 is 12 residues long. CDR3 coding DNA: TGTGCCAGCAGTGACTACACAGATACGCAGTATTTT. This translates into CASSDYTDTQYF.

The rearrangement links TRBV2 to TRBJ2-3; 7 bases agree with TRBD2. V lost 10 bases, J lost 2 bases, and 12 bases stayed unmatched. This CDR3 has 15 residues. Germline lookup yields CDR1 SNHLY and CDR2 FYNNEI. The CDR3 DNA is TGTGCCACGGGACTACCGGGCGCCCTCACAGATACGCAGTATTTT. This sequence encodes CATGLPGALTDTQYF.

The V call is TRBV28, the J call TRBJ1-2; D is unclear. The V and J ends lost 3 bases and 2 bases respectively, with 7 bases between them. The CDR3 extends over 13 amino acids. Germline CDR1 and CDR2: MDHEN and SYDVKM. The CDR3: CASSFPGNYGYTF. As DNA, the CDR3 is TGTGCCAGCAGTTTTCCGGGAAACTATGGCTACACCTTC.

The V call is TRBV27, the J call TRBJ2-7, with a weak D call TRBD2 (6 bases). This CDR3 comprises 14 residues. V was cut by 0 bases and J by 4 bases, with 10 bases left in between. Looked up from germline, CDR1 is MNHEY and CDR2 is SMNVEV (reference sequence). The CDR3 region is CASSLSIGGYEQYF. The CDR3 DNA is TGTGCCAGCAGTTTATCGATCGGGGGATACGAGCAGTACTTC.

The rearrangement uses TRBV4-3 and TRBJ2-7; tentative D call: TRBD1 (5 bases). The germline V and J ends were trimmed by 3 bases and 0 bases, with 15 bases remaining between them. The germline V gene encodes CDR1 LGHNA and CDR2 YSLEER. This CDR3 spans 16 amino acids. The CDR3 spells CASSHAQGYSSYEQYF. CDR3 sequence (DNA): TGCGCCAGCAGCCACGCGCAGGGATATAGCTCCTACGAGCAGTACTTC.

The chain has TRBV10-2 and TRBJ1-2; 7 bases fit TRBD1. With V trimmed by 0 bases and J by 0 bases, 4 bases remained unmatched. Germline V gene lookup returns CDR1 WSHSY and CDR2 SAAADI. This CDR3 region has 16 residues. CDR3 protein: CASSESLGQPNYGYTF. The CDR3 DNA follows: TGCGCCAGCAGTGAGTCCTTGGGACAGCCTAACTATGGCTACACCTTC.

This chain links TRBV7-9 with TRBJ1-1, with 7 bases matching TRBD1. With 1 base clipped from V and 3 bases from J, the junction kept 2 bases outside the gene matches. Germline values: CDR1 SEHNR, CDR2 FQNEAQ (reference sequence). The CDR3 has 14 amino acids. The CDR3 nucleotides read TGTGCCAGCAGCTTAGAGGGGGCCCACACTGAAGCTTTCTTT. It encodes CASSLEGAHTEAFF.

The DNA for the CDR3 is TGTGCCAGCAGTTACTCGAGGGCAGGGGATGAGCAGTTCTTC. It yields the protein CASSYSRAGDEQFF. The V gene is TRBV6-5, the J gene TRBJ2-1, with a possible D match to TRBD1 (6 bases). The CDR3 length is 14 residues. Trimming pared 0 bases from V and 8 bases from J, leaving 11 bases between. Per germline, CDR1 MNHEY and CDR2 SVGAGI.

The V and J genes are TRBV7-2 and TRBJ1-5, with D possibly being TRBD1 (5 bases). Germline CDR1 and CDR2: SGHTA and FQGNSA. The CDR3 runs to 19 residues. Trimming left V 4 bases short and J 8 bases short, with 30 bases between. As DNA, the CDR3 is TGTGCCAGCAGCTCGGTTAATTCAGGGAACGATCCCATTTCGGAGCCCCAGCATTTT. This gives the protein CASSSVNSGNDPISEPQHF.

The CDR3, as DNA: TGTGCCAGTAGATATGGGGCCGCTACGCAGTATTTT. Encoded protein: CASRYGAATQYF. This rearrangement joins TRBV19 to TRBJ2-3; D is perhaps TRBD1 (5 bases). Looked up from germline, CDR1 is LNHDA and CDR2 is SQIVND (reference sequence). CDR3 size: 12 residues. V shed 6 bases and J shed 8 bases, with 12 bases lying between them.

The chain is built from TRBV11-1 and TRBJ2-7; TRBD1 matches 7 bases. V trimming: 0 bases; J trimming: 3 bases; junction bases outside the gene matches: 8. This CDR3 comprises 16 residues. CDR1 and CDR2 from the germline V gene are SGHAT and FQDESV (reference sequence). The chain's CDR3 is CASSLAGGNRGYEQYF. Here the CDR3 DNA reads TGTGCCAGCAGCTTAGCCGGCGGCAACAGGGGCTACGAGCAGTACTTC.

The V call is TRBV13, the J call TRBJ2-4, with D possibly being TRBD1 (5 bases). The germline V gene has CDR1 PRHDT and CDR2 FYEKMQ (reference sequence). Trimming took 4 bases from V and 2 from J, leaving 9 bases between them. This CDR3 is 14 amino acids long. CDR3 nucleotide sequence: TGTGCCAGCAGCTCCAGGGAAACCAAAAACATTCAGTACTTC. It encodes CASSSRETKNIQYF. The variable domain in full, with the rest retrieved from reference TRBV13 and TRBJ2-4, is AAGVIQSPRHLIKEKRETATLKCYPIPRHDTVYWYQQGPGQDPQFLISFYEKMQSDKGSIPDRFSAQQFSDYHSELNMSSLELGDSALYFCASSSRETKNIQYFGAGTRLSVL.

The CDR3: CASSHRDRAHEQYF. In DNA form, the CDR3 reads TGTGCCAGCTCACACCGGGACAGGGCCCACGAGCAGTACTTC. The genes are TRBV18 and TRBJ2-7, with 9 bases that match TRBD1. This CDR3 is 14 amino acids long. CDR1 is KGHSH and CDR2 is LQKENI in the germline V gene. V dropped 4 bases and J dropped 5; count of bases not matched to a gene: 6.

The CDR3 bases are TGTGCCAGCACCCGGGACAACGCAAAGACCCAGTACTTC. It specifies CASTRDNAKTQYF. J is TRBJ2-5 and V is TRBV25-1; possible D gene TRBD1, 6 bases. The V end was cut by 7 bases, the J end by 6 bases, with 15 bases between. CDR3 length: 13 amino acids. CDR1 and CDR2 (germline): MGHDK, SYGVNS.

This clone appeared a few times. The V gene is TRBV5-4, the J gene TRBJ2-2; D perhaps matches TRBD2 (5 bases). Germline V CDR1 and CDR2: SGHNT, YYREEE (reference sequence). CDR3 length equals 16 residues. V was shortened by 1 base and J by 4 bases, with 14 bases between the two germline ends. The DNA of the CDR3 is TGTGCCAGCAGCTTGATCACGGGAAAACCCACCGGGGAGCTGTTTTTT. The encoded protein is CASSLITGKPTGELFF.

The rearrangement uses TRBV7-7 and TRBJ2-1; 7 bases are a match to TRBD2. Trimming cost V 3 bases and J 4 bases; bases outside gene matches: 6. The CDR3 loop spans 15 amino acids. The germline CDR1 and CDR2 sequences are SSHAT and FNYEAQ (reference sequence). The CDR3 nucleotides read TGTGCCAGCAGCTTGTATTTAGCGGGTTACAATGAGCAGTTCTTC. It encodes CASSLYLAGYNEQFF.

V gene TRBV30 combines with J gene TRBJ2-1; 12 bases align to TRBD1. From germline, CDR1 is GTSNPN and CDR2 SVGIG (reference sequence). The CDR3 is 16 amino acids. The V segment lost 5 bases and the J segment 2 bases; nucleotides outside the gene matches: 7. The CDR3 region has the DNA TGTGCCTGGGAAAGTAGGGACAGGGGGCCCTACAATGAGCAGTTCTTC. Protein sequence: CAWESRDRGPYNEQFF.

This chain connects TRBV20-1 to TRBJ2-1; no clear D gene. Per germline, CDR1 DFQATT and CDR2 SNEGSKA (reference sequence). This CDR3 comprises 11 residues. Trimming stripped 6 bases from V and 9 bases from J, with 12 bases between. The CDR3 coding sequence is TGCAGTGCCAGTGGGCGGAGTGAGCAGTTCTTC. It specifies CSASGRSEQFF.

The chain's CDR3 is CAITGDPSGNTIYF. The CDR3 region has the DNA TGTGCCATCACAGGGGACCCCTCTGGAAACACCATATATTTT. The chain uses TRBV10-3 and TRBJ1-3; TRBD1 might be the D (6 bases). The CDR3 covers 14 residues. The germline V gene has CDR1 ENHRY and CDR2 SYGVKD. Trimming stripped 7 bases from V and 0 bases from J, with 10 bases between.

The chain is built from TRBV19 and TRBJ2-2, with D perhaps matching TRBD2 (5 bases). CDR3 size: 15 residues. Per germline, CDR1 LNHDA and CDR2 SQIVND (reference sequence). Between the trimmed V and J ends, which lost 6 bases and 2 bases, there was a span of 13 bases. CDR3 DNA sequence: TGTGCCAGTAGGGTGGGAGCGACTAACACCGGGGAGCTGTTTTTT. Translating gives CASRVGATNTGELFF.